Listed below are T cell receptor beta chains from one sample, sequenced in a study of molecular identifiers for immune sequencing clone quantification. TCRdb redid the calling of the PCR reads with MiXCR, one entry per CDR3 protein. The table records several thousand distinct CDR3 sequences, roughly an eighth of them present only once. Material for sequencing was naive CD8+ T cells from blood, with Jurkat cell RNA spiked in. The source is a human donor in good health. Some libraries in this study had Jurkat cell RNA spiked in. Both conserved end residues are part of each CDR3. A D gene is named only where the DNA matches it firmly. Clone size, where shown, is once, few, many, or a class for clones that have expanded.

CDR3 protein,CDR3 DNA,J gene,clone size,D gene,CDR3 length,V gene
CASSFRLGSMEYEQYF,TGTGCCAGCAGTTTCCGGCTAGGCTCCATGGAGTACGAGCAGTACTTC,TRBJ2-7,medium-sized,NA,16,TRBV28
CASQEPRGETQYF,TGTGCCAGCCAAGAACCGAGGGGAGAGACCCAGTACTTC,TRBJ2-5,many,NA,13,TRBV12-3/TRBV12-4
CSVEAVASPRGSNQPQHF,TGCAGCGTTGAAGCTGTCGCATCTCCCAGGGGTAGCAATCAGCCCCAGCATTTT,TRBJ1-5,once,NA,18,TRBV29-1
CASSSLGVPLGNSPLHF,TGTGCCAGCAGTTCCCTAGGGGTGCCTTTGGGTAATTCACCCCTCCACTTT,TRBJ1-6,few,NA,17,TRBV28
CASSQDLSSGSAKNIQYF,TGCGCCAGCAGCCAAGATTTATCTAGCGGGAGTGCCAAAAACATTCAGTACTTC,TRBJ2-4,medium-sized,TRBD2,18,TRBV4-3
CASSYATSGYNEQFF,TGTGCCAGCAGTTACGCGACTAGCGGCTACAATGAGCAGTTCTTC,TRBJ2-1,medium-sized,TRBD2,15,TRBV6-5
CASSARTGDSYEQYF,TGTGCCAGCAGTGCAAGGACAGGGGATTCCTACGAGCAGTACTTC,TRBJ2-7,NA,TRBD1,15,TRBV2
CASSLVGANVLTF,TGTGCCAGCAGTTTAGTTGGGGCCAACGTCCTGACTTTC,TRBJ2-6,medium-sized,NA,13,TRBV28
CASSQNAGGVGEQYF,TGCGCCAGCAGCCAAAACGCGGGGGGGGTGGGCGAGCAGTACTTC,TRBJ2-7,medium-sized,TRBD2,15,TRBV4-1
CASSLLTGGAGGQYF,TGTGCCAGCTCTCTTTTGACTGGGGGGGCGGGAGGACAGTACTTC,TRBJ2-7,medium-sized,TRBD2,15,TRBV5-3
CASSPRGTGGYGYTF,TGCGCCAGCAGCCCAAGAGGGACAGGAGGGTATGGCTACACCTTC,TRBJ1-2,many,TRBD1,15,TRBV4-3
CAGSNPARGGLADNEQFF,TGTGCCGGCAGTAATCCGGCTCGAGGGGGACTAGCGGACAATGAGCAGTTCTTC,TRBJ2-1,NA,TRBD2,18,TRBV11-2
CASSQVRGGRAPQYF,TGCGCCAGCAGCCAAGTCAGGGGGGGGAGGGCCCCGCAGTATTTT,TRBJ2-3,medium-sized,NA,15,TRBV4-3
CASSPLGSGDTQYF,TGTGCCAGCAGCCCGTTAGGCTCCGGAGATACGCAGTATTTT,TRBJ2-3,medium-sized,NA,14,TRBV7-9
CASSEVLSDQTVLFYEQYF,TGTGCCAGCAGTGAAGTGCTCTCGGACCAGACAGTCCTATTCTACGAGCAGTACTTC,TRBJ2-7,medium-sized,NA,19,TRBV2
CASSQAFKTGYTDTQYF,TGCGCCAGCAGCCAAGCGTTTAAGACAGGATACACAGATACGCAGTATTTT,TRBJ2-3,medium-sized,NA,17,TRBV4-1